The 19 T cell receptor beta chains below were found in one sample sequenced in a study of CD8+ T cells in alopecia areata. Following RNA extraction, reverse transcription yielded cDNA that acted as the sequencing template. The method was immunoSEQ multiplex PCR; TCRdb's version includes in-frame clones alone and lacks a portion of them. The data show about 200,000 clones, around 66% seen once. Treatment noted: oral pan-JAK inhibitor, 5-10 mg twice daily. The specimen comprised CD4+ T cells sorted from blood, sampled at week 4, from a patient treated with tofacitinib. The receptor set was obtained from a human donor with alopecia areata.

This clone was found a few times. The chain combines TRBV6-5 with TRBJ2-7, with D perhaps given as TRBD1 or TRBD2 (6 bases each). With 2 bases removed from V and 4 bases from J, the gap between germline ends came to 15 bases. The V gene's germline CDR1 is MNHEY and CDR2 SVGAGI. This CDR3 comprises 15 residues. CDR3 DNA sequence: TGTGCCAGCAGTTACGGGAAGGGGGGCAAGTACGAGCAGTACTTC. It is translated as CASSYGKGGKYEQYF.

V gene TRBV5-6 combines with J gene TRBJ1-2; D uncertain. This CDR3 spans 15 amino acids. Trimming shortened V by 4 bases and J by 7 bases, and 20 bases separated the two germline ends. In germline, CDR1 is SGHDT, CDR2 YYEEEE. CDR3 sequence reads: CASSAPRGIVGGYTF. The CDR3 DNA follows: TGTGCCAGCAGCGCACCACGTGGGATTGTTGGTGGCTACACCTTC.

The rearrangement joins TRBV4-1 to TRBJ2-2, with D tentatively TRBD1 or TRBD2 (5 bases each). This CDR3 is 15 amino acids long. Per germline, CDR1 MGHRA and CDR2 YSYEKL. V lost 0 bases and J 7 bases, leaving 12 bases between the germline ends. The CDR3 region is CASSQEGTTSGELFF. Written as DNA, the CDR3 is TGCGCCAGCAGCCAAGAAGGGACCACGAGCGGGGAGCTGTTTTTT.

This clone has more than one count but fewer than ten. The gene calls are TRBV5-6 and TRBJ2-5; D assignment may be TRBD1 or TRBD2 (5 bases each). V lost 0 bases, J lost 4 bases, and 22 bases lay in between. The CDR3 totals 18 residues. Germline V lookup: CDR1 SGHDT, CDR2 YYEEEE. The DNA for the CDR3 is TGTGCCAGCAGCTTGGATGGGACCGCCCGAAAGGGTACAGAGACCCAGTACTTC. It codes for CASSLDGTARKGTETQYF.

This chain links TRBV5-1 with TRBJ2-7; TRBD2 is a possible D gene (5 bases). Per the germline V gene, CDR1 is SGHRS and CDR2 is YFSETQ. V was trimmed by 2 bases and J by 2 bases, leaving 11 bases between them. The CDR3 loop spans 14 amino acids. The CDR3 protein is CASSFDGGPYEQYF. CDR3 nucleotides: TGCGCCAGCAGCTTTGACGGAGGTCCCTACGAGCAGTACTTC.

The gene calls are TRBV29-1 and TRBJ2-7; 8 nucleotides match TRBD2. CDR3 length: 14 amino acids. Germline V gives CDR1 SQVTM, CDR2 ANQGSEA. Germline trimming cut 4 bases from V and 2 bases from J; bases unmatched to any gene: 7. This chain's CDR3 is CSVAGRGDPYEQYF. CDR3 in DNA: TGCAGCGTTGCAGGGCGGGGGGACCCCTACGAGCAGTACTTC.

This chain uses TRBV30 with TRBJ2-1; D is perhaps TRBD1 (6 bases). V lost 1 base, J lost 6 bases, and 10 bases lay in between. The CDR3 runs 13 residues. CDR1 and CDR2 (germline): GTSNPN, SVGIG (reference sequence). The CDR3, as DNA: TGTGCCTGGAGTGCCAGGGGATTCAATGAGCAGTTCTTC. Amino acids: CAWSARGFNEQFF.

The chain couples TRBV7-9 to TRBJ1-1; D is unresolved. CDR1 SEHNR and CDR2 FQNEAQ come from the germline V gene (reference sequence). Trimming shortened V by 5 bases and J by 5 bases, and 12 bases separated the two germline ends. The CDR3 spans 13 residues. The CDR3 protein is CASSADAVTEAFF. CDR3 bases: TGTGCCAGCAGCGCGGACGCGGTGACTGAAGCTTTCTTT.

The chain is built from TRBV6-5 and TRBJ1-2; the D gene is possibly TRBD1 (6 bases). Germline CDR1 and CDR2: MNHEY and SVGAGI. V dropped 6 bases and J dropped 7 bases, with 12 bases sitting between them. The CDR3 is made up of 12 amino acids. The CDR3 DNA reads as TGTGCCAGCAGGCCGGGGGCGGGTGGCTACACCTTC. Amino acid sequence: CASRPGAGGYTF.

Concerning this clone: This sample also contains other DNA sequences that code for the same CDR3. The chain combines TRBV27 with TRBJ1-2, with D unresolved. CDR1 and CDR2 from the germline V gene are MNHEY and SMNVEV (reference sequence). Trimming cost V 2 bases and J 0 bases, with 7 bases left between them. CDR3 length: 14 amino acids. The CDR3: CASSLSGANYGYTF. The DNA for the CDR3 is TGTGCCAGCAGTTTAAGCGGGGCTAACTATGGCTACACCTTC.

J is TRBJ1-1 and V is TRBV29-1; TRBD1 might be the D (5 bases). Trimming pared 7 bases from V and 7 bases from J, leaving 13 bases between. The CDR3 sequence is 11 residues long. Looked up from germline, CDR1 is SQVTM and CDR2 is ANQGSEA. Here the CDR3 reads CSALQGDEAFF. The CDR3 region has the DNA TGCAGCGCCCTCCAGGGTGATGAAGCTTTCTTT.

The chain employs TRBV30 and TRBJ2-3; 9 nucleotides match TRBD2. CDR1 is GTSNPN, CDR2 SVGIG, per germline (reference sequence). The J segment lost 2 bases and the V segment lost 0 bases, leaving 6 bases of the junction unmatched. The CDR3 covers 16 residues. The CDR3 reads CAWSVGGGASTDTQYF. The CDR3 coding sequence is TGTGCCTGGAGTGTTGGCGGGGGGGCCTCCACAGATACGCAGTATTTT.

DNA for the CDR3: TGCAGCGTCAACAGGGCTGGAGACACTGAAGCTTTCTTT. Protein product: CSVNRAGDTEAFF. The chain is built from TRBV29-1 and TRBJ1-1; weak D call: TRBD1 (6 bases). With 6 bases removed from V and 3 bases from J, the gap between germline ends came to 14 bases. CDR3 length: 13 residues. The germline gives CDR1 SQVTM, CDR2 ANQGSEA.

This sequence joins TRBV7-2 and TRBJ1-5; D remains ambiguous. Germline lookup yields CDR1 SGHTA and CDR2 FQGNSA. V shed 3 bases and J shed 0 bases, with 6 bases lying between them. The CDR3 spans 14 residues. The CDR3 sequence is CASSFRDSNQPQHF. The CDR3 coding sequence is TGTGCCAGCAGCTTTCGGGATAGCAATCAGCCCCAGCATTTT. Looking up the rest from reference TRBV7-2 and TRBJ1-5 gives the full variable domain: GAGVSQSPSNKVTEKGKDVELRCDPISGHTALYWYRQSLGQGLEFLIYFQGNSAPDKSGLPSDRFSAERTGGSVSTLTIQRTQQEDSAVYLCASSFRDSNQPQHFGDGTRLSIL.

The V gene is TRBV29-1, the J gene TRBJ1-5; TRBD1 agrees at 7 bases. V lost 6 bases to trimming and J lost 3 bases; unmatched junction nucleotides: 5. The CDR3 totals 13 residues. Germline loops: CDR1 SQVTM, CDR2 ANQGSEA. The CDR3 protein is CSVQGQINQPQHF. The CDR3 coding sequence is TGCAGCGTCCAGGGACAGATCAATCAGCCCCAGCATTTT.

This clone was detected a few times. This chain links TRBV4-1 with TRBJ2-1, with 9 bases fitting TRBD2. CDR1 is MGHRA, CDR2 YSYEKL, per germline. V dropped 2 bases and J dropped 0; count of bases not matched to a gene: 2. The length of the CDR3 is 16 residues. The CDR3 coding sequence is TGCGCCAGCAGCCAACCGACTAGCGGCTCCTACAATGAGCAGTTCTTC. This encodes CASSQPTSGSYNEQFF.

This chain uses TRBV2 with TRBJ2-2, with a tentative D call TRBD2 (5 bases). The CDR3 covers 14 residues. The V end lost 7 bases, the J end lost 3 bases, and 12 bases lay between the germline ends. The germline V gene has CDR1 SNHLY and CDR2 FYNNEI. The CDR3 coding sequence is TGTGCCAGCACTCGAGGGTCGGACACCGGGGAGCTGTTTTTT. It yields the protein CASTRGSDTGELFF.

This clone appeared a few times. Other DNA sequences in this specimen translate into the identical CDR3. The chain combines TRBV7-2 with TRBJ1-5, with 8 bases aligning to TRBD1. V gave up 5 bases and J gave up 4 bases; unmatched junction bases: 4. In germline, CDR1 is SGHTA, CDR2 FQGNSA. The CDR3 is 14 residues long. CDR3 in amino acids: CASSPDRGNQPQHF. CDR3 nucleotide sequence: TGTGCCAGCAGCCCCGACAGGGGTAATCAGCCCCAGCATTTT.

The rearrangement joins TRBV30 to TRBJ1-1; 7 positions agree with TRBD1. CDR3 length: 14 amino acids. Germline trimming cut 2 bases from V and 7 bases from J; bases unmatched to any gene: 10. CDR1 and CDR2 from the germline V gene are GTSNPN and SVGIG (reference sequence). The CDR3 DNA reads TGTGCCTGGAGTACCCGCCGCGGACAGGTTGAAGCTTTCTTT. Translation: CAWSTRRGQVEAFF. The full variable domain, in which reference TRBV30 and TRBJ1-1 provide the parts outside the CDR3, is SQTIHQWPATLVQPVGSPLSLECTVEGTSNPNLYWYRQAAGRGLQLLFYSVGIGQISSEVPQNLSASRPQDRQFILSSKKLLLSDSGFYLCAWSTRRGQVEAFFGQGTRLTVV.